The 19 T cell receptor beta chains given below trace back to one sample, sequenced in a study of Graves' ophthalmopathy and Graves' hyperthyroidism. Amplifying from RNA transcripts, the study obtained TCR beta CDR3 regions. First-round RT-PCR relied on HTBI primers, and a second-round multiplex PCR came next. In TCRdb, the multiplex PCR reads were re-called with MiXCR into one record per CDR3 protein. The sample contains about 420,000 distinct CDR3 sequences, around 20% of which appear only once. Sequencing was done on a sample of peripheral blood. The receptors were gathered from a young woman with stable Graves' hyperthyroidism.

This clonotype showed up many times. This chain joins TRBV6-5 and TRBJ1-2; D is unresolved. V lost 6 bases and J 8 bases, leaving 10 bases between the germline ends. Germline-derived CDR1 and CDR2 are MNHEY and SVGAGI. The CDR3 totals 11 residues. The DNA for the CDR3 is TGTGCCAGCAGGTCAGAGCACGGCTACACCTTC. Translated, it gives CASRSEHGYTF.

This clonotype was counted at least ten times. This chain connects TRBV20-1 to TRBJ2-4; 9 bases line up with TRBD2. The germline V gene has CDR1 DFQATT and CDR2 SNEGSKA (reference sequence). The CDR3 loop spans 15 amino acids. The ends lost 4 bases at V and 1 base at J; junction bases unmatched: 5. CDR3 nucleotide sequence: TGCAGTGCTACTAGCGGGATATTCGCCAAAAACATTCAGTACTTC. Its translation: CSATSGIFAKNIQYF.

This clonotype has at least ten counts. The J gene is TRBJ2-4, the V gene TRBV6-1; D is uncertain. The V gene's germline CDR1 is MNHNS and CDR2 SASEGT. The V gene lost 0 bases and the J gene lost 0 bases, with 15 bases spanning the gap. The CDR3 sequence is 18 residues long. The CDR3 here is CASSEAMVRFLAKNIQYF. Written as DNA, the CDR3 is TGTGCCAGCAGTGAAGCGATGGTGCGGTTCCTAGCCAAAAACATTCAGTACTTC.

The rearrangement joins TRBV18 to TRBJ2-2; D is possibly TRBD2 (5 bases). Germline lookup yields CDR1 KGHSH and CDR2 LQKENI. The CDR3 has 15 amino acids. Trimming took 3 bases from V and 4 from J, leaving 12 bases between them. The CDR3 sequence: CASSPTMGSTGELFF. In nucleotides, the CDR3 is TGTGCCAGCTCACCGACTATGGGTAGCACCGGGGAGCTGTTTTTT.

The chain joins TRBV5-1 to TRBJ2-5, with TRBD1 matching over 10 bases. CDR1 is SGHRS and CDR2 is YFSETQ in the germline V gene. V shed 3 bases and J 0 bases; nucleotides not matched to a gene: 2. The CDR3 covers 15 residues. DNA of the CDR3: TGCGCCAGCAGCTATGGGACAGGGGACCAAGAGACCCAGTACTTC. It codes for CASSYGTGDQETQYF.

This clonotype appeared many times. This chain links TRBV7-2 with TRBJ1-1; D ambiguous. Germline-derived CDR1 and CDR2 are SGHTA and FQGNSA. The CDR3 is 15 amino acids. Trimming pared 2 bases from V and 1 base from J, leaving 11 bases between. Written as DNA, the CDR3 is TGTGCCAGCAGCTTACAAGGGATCCCGAACACTGAAGCTTTCTTT. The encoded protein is CASSLQGIPNTEAFF.

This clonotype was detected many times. The CDR3 spells CASSSTSGRYEQYF. CDR3 bases: TGTGCCAGCAGCTCGACTAGCGGGAGGTACGAGCAGTACTTC. J is TRBJ2-7 and V is TRBV7-2; 13 bases line up with TRBD2. This CDR3 is built from 14 residues. V trimming: 4 bases; J trimming: 4 bases; junction bases outside the gene matches: 1. CDR1 and CDR2 (germline): SGHTA, FQGNSA.

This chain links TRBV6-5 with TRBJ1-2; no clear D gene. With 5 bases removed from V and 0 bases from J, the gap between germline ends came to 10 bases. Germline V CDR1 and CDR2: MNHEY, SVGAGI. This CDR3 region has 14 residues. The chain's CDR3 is CASSLLGSNYGYTF. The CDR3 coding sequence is TGTGCCAGCAGTCTCCTCGGGTCTAACTATGGCTACACCTTC.

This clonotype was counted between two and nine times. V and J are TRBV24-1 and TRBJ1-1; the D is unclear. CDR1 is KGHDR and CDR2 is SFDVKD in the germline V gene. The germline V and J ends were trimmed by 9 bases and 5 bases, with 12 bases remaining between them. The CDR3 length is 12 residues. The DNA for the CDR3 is TGTGCCACCGACCTCTCCTGGACTGAAGCTTTCTTT. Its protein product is CATDLSWTEAFF.

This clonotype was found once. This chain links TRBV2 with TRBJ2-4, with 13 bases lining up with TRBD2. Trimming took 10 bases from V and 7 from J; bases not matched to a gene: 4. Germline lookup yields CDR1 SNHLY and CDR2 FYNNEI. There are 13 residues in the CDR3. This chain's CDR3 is CATQTSGRNIQYF. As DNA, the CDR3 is TGTGCCACTCAGACTAGCGGGAGGAACATTCAGTACTTC.

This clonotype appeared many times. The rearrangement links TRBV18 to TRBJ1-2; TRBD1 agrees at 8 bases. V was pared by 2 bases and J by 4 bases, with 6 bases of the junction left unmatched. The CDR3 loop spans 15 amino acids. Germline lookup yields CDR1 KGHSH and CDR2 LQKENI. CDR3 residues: CASSPDATGAYGYTF. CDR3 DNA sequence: TGTGCCAGCTCACCAGACGCGACAGGGGCCTATGGCTACACCTTC.

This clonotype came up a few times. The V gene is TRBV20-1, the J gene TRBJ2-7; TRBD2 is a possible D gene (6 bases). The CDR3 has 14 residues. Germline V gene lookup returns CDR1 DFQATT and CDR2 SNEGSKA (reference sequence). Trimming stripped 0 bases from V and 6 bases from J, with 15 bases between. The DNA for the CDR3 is TGCAGTGCTAGAGAAGGTCGGGAGTCGTCCGAGCAGTACTTC. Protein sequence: CSAREGRESSEQYF.

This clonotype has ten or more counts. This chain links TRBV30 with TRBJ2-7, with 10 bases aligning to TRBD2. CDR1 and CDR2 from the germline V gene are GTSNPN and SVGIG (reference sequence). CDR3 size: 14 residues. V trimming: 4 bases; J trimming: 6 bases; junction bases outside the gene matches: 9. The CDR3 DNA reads TGTGCCTGGACTAGGACTAGCGGCAGTGGCGAGCAGTACTTC. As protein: CAWTRTSGSGEQYF.

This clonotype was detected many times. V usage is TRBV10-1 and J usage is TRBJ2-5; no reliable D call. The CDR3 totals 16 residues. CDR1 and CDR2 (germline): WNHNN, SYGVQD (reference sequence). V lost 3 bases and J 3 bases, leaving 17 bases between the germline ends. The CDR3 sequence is CASSDAPRVEEETQYF. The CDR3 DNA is TGCGCCAGCAGTGATGCCCCAAGGGTGGAAGAAGAGACCCAGTACTTC.

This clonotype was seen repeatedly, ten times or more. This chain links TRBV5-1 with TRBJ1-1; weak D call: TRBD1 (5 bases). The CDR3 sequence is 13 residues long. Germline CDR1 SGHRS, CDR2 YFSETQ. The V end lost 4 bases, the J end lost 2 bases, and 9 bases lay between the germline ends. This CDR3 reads CASSDQGNTEAFF. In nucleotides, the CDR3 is TGCGCCAGCAGCGACCAGGGAAACACTGAAGCTTTCTTT. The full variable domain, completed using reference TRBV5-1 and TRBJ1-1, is KAGVTQTPRYLIKTRGQQVTLSCSPISGHRSVSWYQQTPGQGLQFLFEYFSETQRNKGNFPGRFSGRQFSNSRSEMNVSTLELGDSALYLCASSDQGNTEAFFGQGTRLTVV.

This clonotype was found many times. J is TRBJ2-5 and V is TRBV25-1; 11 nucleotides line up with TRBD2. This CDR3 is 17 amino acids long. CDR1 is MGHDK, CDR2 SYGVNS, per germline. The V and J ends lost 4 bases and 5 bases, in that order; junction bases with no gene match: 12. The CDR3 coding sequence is TGTGCCAGCAGTGGCCCAGAACTAGCGGGAGTTTTGGAGACCCAGTACTTC. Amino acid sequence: CASSGPELAGVLETQYF.

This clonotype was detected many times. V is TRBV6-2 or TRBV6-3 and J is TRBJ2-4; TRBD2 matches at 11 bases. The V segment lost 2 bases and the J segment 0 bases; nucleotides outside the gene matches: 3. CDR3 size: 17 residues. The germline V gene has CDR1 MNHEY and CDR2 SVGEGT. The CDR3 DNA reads TGTGCCAGCAGTTACGGACTAGCGGGTCTAGCCAAAAACATTCAGTACTTC. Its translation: CASSYGLAGLAKNIQYF.

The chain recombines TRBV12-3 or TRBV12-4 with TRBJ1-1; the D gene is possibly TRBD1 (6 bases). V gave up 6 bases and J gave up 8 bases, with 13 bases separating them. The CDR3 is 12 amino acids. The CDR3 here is CASSPRGLEAFF. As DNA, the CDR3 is TGTGCCAGCAGCCCCCGGGGGCTGGAAGCTTTCTTT.

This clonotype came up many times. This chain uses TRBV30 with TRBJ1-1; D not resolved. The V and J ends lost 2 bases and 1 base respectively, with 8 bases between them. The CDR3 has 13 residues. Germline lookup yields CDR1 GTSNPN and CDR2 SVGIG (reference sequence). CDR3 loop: CAWSPRPNTEAFF. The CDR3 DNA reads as TGTGCCTGGAGTCCCAGGCCGAACACTGAAGCTTTCTTT.